Presented here are 8 T cell receptor beta chains from one specimen sequenced in a study of regulatory T cells in long-lasting Graves disease. Time point meaning: newly diagnosed GD, antithyroid drugs for less than 3 months. The TCR library was made from RNA extracted from PBMCs. For TCR beta, libraries came from iRepertoire HTBI primers and Arm-PCR of CDR3 regions. TCRdb recomputed calls from the multiplex PCR reads with MiXCR, one row per CDR3 protein. Of over 500,000 distinct CDR3 sequences listed, roughly 15% were seen once; the top ten hold about 11%. The data also belong to a second study, concerning T cells in Graves' hyperthyroidism and ophthalmopathy.

The source material was peripheral blood mononuclear cells (PBMCs), sampled at new diagnosis, from a patient treated with antithyroid drugs. The receptors shown here come from a man aged 18 to 35 with Graves disease.

This clonotype was observed a handful of times. CDR3 in DNA: TGTGCCAGTAGTATAGATCCCCCGGCTAGCGGATTCTCCTACAATGAGCAGTTCTTC. Translating gives CASSIDPPASGFSYNEQFF. This chain uses TRBV19 with TRBJ2-1; TRBD2 agrees at 7 bases. Germline V gives CDR1 LNHDA, CDR2 SQIVND (reference sequence). V shed 0 bases and J 0 bases; nucleotides not matched to a gene: 11. This CDR3 comprises 19 residues. Full variable domain (rest looked up from reference TRBV19 and TRBJ2-1): DGGITQSPKYLFRKEGQNVTLSCEQNLNHDAMYWYRQDPGQGLRLIYYSQIVNDFQKGDIAEGYSVSREKKESFPLTVTSAQKNPTAFYLCASSIDPPASGFSYNEQFFGPGTRLTVL.

This clonotype was seen a few times. This CDR3 reads CASSQVPSGSTDTQYF. In DNA, the CDR3 is TGCGCCAGCAGCCAAGTACCCAGCGGTAGCACAGATACGCAGTATTTT. The V and J genes are TRBV4-1 and TRBJ2-3; perhaps TRBD2 as D (5 bases). V was shortened by 1 base and J by 0 bases, with 11 bases between the two germline ends. Germline-derived CDR1 and CDR2 are MGHRA and YSYEKL. The CDR3 has 16 residues.

This clonotype occurred once. This chain links TRBV19 with TRBJ2-7; D gene ambiguous. CDR3 size: 15 residues. Germline-derived CDR1 and CDR2 are LNHDA and SQIVND (reference sequence). V lost 3 bases, J lost 7 bases, and 19 bases lay in between. CDR3 sequence reads: CASSILGVSSNEQYF. The CDR3 nucleotides read TGTGCCAGTAGTATTCTTGGGGTGTCTTCCAATGAGCAGTACTTC.

This clonotype was seen ten or more times. V usage is TRBV7-9 and J usage is TRBJ2-7; TRBD1 might be the D (6 bases). CDR3 length: 15 residues. Germline V lookup: CDR1 SEHNR, CDR2 FQNEAQ (reference sequence). The V end was cut by 5 bases, the J end by 0 bases, with 14 bases between. CDR3 in DNA: TGTGCCAGCAGCCCCCTACAGGGTCCCTCCTACGAGCAGTACTTC. Amino acid sequence: CASSPLQGPSYEQYF.

In its sample, this clonotype was seen many times. The genes are TRBV7-3 and TRBJ2-2, with D uncertain. The CDR3 loop spans 13 amino acids. The germline CDR1 and CDR2 sequences are SGHTA and FQGTGA. Deletions cut 5 bases from V and 5 bases from J, with 9 bases between. The CDR3 sequence: CASSRVSTGELFF. CDR3 coding DNA: TGTGCCAGCAGCCGGGTTTCAACCGGGGAGCTGTTTTTT.

In its sample, this clonotype was seen a few times. The chain joins TRBV25-1 to TRBJ2-7, with TRBD2 as a possible D gene (5 bases). Per germline, CDR1 MGHDK and CDR2 SYGVNS. V shed 4 bases and J shed 1 base, with 11 bases lying between them. The CDR3 covers 14 residues. CDR3 protein: CASSVGVGSYEQYF. DNA of the CDR3: TGTGCCAGCAGTGTCGGGGTCGGATCCTACGAGCAGTACTTC.

The chain is built from TRBV7-9 and TRBJ2-6; D is perhaps TRBD1 (5 bases). V lost 2 bases to trimming and J lost 4 bases, with 18 bases between them. Per germline, CDR1 SEHNR and CDR2 FQNEAQ (reference sequence). This CDR3 contains 18 residues. The CDR3 loop is CASSLTDPQGPGANVLTF. CDR3 DNA: TGTGCCAGCAGCTTAACGGATCCCCAGGGCCCCGGGGCCAACGTCCTGACTTTC. Variable domain in full (rest from reference TRBV7-9 and TRBJ2-6): DTGVSQNPRHKITKRGQNVTFRCDPISEHNRLYWYRQTLGQGPEFLTYFQNEAQLEKSRLLSDRFSAERPKGSFSTLEIQRTEQGDSAMYLCASSLTDPQGPGANVLTFGAGSRLTVL.

This clonotype has more than one count but fewer than ten. The chain employs TRBV19 and TRBJ1-2; D gene ambiguous. The CDR3 contains 15 residues. V was shortened by 6 bases and J by 4 bases, with 18 bases between the two germline ends. Looked up from germline, CDR1 is LNHDA and CDR2 is SQIVND (reference sequence). Written as DNA, the CDR3 is TGTGCCAGTAGGACGACTCGGGCAGGATTCTATGGCTACACCTTC. This gives the protein CASRTTRAGFYGYTF.